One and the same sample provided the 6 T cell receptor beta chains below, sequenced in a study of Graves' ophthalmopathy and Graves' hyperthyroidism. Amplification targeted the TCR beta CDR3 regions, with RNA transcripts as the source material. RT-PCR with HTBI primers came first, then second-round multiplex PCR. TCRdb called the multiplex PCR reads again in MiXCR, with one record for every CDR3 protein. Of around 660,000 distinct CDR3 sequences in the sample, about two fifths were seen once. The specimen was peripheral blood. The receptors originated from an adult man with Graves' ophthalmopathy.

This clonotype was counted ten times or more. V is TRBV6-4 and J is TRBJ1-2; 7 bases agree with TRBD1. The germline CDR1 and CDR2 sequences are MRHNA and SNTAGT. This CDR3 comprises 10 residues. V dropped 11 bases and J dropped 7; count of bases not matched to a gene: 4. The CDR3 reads CAPGQLGYTF. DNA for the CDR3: TGTGCCCCGGGACAGCTTGGCTACACCTTC.

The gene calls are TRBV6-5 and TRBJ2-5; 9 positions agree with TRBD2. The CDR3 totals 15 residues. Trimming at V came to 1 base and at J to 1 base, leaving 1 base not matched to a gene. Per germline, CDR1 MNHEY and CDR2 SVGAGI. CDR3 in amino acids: CASSYLAGAQETQYF. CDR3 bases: TGTGCCAGCAGTTACTTAGCGGGAGCCCAAGAGACCCAGTACTTC.

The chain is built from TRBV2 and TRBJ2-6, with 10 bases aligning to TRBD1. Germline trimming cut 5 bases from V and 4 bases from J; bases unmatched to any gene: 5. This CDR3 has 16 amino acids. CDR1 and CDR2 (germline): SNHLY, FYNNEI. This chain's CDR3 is CASSYDRGLGANVLTF. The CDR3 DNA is TGTGCCAGCAGTTACGACAGGGGGCTGGGGGCCAACGTCCTGACTTTC. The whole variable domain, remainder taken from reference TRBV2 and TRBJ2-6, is EPEVTQTPSHQVTQMGQEVILRCVPISNHLYFYWYRQILGQKVEFLVSFYNNEISEKSEIFDDQFSVERPDGSNFTLKIRSTKLEDSAMYFCASSYDRGLGANVLTFGAGSRLTVL.

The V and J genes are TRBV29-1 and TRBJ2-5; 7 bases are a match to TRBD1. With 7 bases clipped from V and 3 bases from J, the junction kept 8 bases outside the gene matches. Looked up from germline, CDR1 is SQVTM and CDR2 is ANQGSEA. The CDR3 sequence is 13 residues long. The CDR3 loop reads CSEISGGEETQYF. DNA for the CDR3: TGCAGCGAAATCTCAGGGGGAGAAGAGACCCAGTACTTC.

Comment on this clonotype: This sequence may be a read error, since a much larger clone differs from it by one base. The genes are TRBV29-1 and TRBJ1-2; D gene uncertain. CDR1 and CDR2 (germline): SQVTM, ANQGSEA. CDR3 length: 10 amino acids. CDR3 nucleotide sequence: TGCAGCGTTGCGGTCAATGGCTCCACCTTC. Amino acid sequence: CSVAVNGSTF.

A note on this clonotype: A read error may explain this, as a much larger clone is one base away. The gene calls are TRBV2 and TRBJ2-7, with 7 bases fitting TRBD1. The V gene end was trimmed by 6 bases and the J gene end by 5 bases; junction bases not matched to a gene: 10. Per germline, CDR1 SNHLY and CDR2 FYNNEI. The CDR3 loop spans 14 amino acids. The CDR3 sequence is CASSIGQVSNEQYF. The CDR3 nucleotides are TGTGCCAGCAGCATCGGACAGGTTTCCAACGAGCAGTACTTC.